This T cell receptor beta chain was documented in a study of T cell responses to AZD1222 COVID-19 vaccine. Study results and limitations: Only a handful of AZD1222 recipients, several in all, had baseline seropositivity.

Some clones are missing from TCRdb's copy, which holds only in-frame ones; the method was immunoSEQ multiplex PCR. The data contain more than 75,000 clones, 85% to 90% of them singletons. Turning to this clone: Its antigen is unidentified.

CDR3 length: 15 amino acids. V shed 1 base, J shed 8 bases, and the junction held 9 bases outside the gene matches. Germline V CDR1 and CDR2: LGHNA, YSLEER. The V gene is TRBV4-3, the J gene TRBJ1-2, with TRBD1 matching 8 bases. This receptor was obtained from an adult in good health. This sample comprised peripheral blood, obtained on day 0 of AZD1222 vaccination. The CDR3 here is CASSQGGAGGAGYTF. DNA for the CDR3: TGCGCCAGCAGCCAAGGGGGAGCAGGGGGCGCGGGCTACACCTTC.